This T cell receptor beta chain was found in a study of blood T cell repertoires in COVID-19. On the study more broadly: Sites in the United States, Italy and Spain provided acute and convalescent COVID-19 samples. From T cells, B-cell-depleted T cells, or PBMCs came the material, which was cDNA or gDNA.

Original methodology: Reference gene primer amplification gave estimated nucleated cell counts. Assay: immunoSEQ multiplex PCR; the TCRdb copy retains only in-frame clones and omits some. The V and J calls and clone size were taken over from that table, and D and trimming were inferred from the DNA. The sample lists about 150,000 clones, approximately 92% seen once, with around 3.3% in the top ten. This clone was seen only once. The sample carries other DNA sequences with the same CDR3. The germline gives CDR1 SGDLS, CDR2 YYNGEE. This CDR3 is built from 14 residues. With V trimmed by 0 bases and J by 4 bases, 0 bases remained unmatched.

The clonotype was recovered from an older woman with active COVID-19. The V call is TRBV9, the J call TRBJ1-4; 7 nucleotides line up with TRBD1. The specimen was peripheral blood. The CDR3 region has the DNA TGTGCCAGCAGCGTAGGACAGGGTAATGAAAAACTGTTTTTT. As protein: CASSVGQGNEKLFF.